This T cell receptor (beta chain) was retrieved from a study of T cell responses to AZD1222 COVID-19 vaccine. V lost 6 bases, J lost 5 bases, and 11 bases lay in between. This CDR3 spans 12 amino acids. Per the germline V gene, CDR1 is MNHEY and CDR2 is SVGAGI. Regarding the study as a whole: Vaccine-related CD4 TCRs covered spike, predominating at 160-218 and 743-854. Clonal diversity was possibly underestimated, and the donors were mostly white British, with more females. The number of AZD1222 recipients seropositive at baseline was only five or six.

About this clone itself: What it recognizes is unknown.

Method: immunoSEQ multiplex PCR; TCRdb's copy keeps in-frame clones and lacks some. The data show about 120,000 clones, 80% to 95% seen once. Specimen: peripheral blood, collected on day 0 of AZD1222 vaccination. V and J are TRBV6-5 and TRBJ2-7; D possibly matches TRBD1 or TRBD2 (5 bases each). This TCR was recovered from an adult in good health. CDR3 in amino acids: CASSHGGNEQYF. In nucleotides, the CDR3 is TGTGCCAGCAGCCATGGGGGTAACGAGCAGTACTTC.